This TCR beta chain originates from a study of cytomegalovirus exposure and HLA in healthy donors. Study-level findings and limits: It is likely that the observed cluster of highly shared sequence variants was a sequencing artifact. Earlier findings revealed that most TCR beta V segments proved productive either about 87% or about 30% of the time. The authors excluded some V segments, including TRBV6-2 and TRBV6-3, as indistinguishable.

The donors were healthy bone marrow donors. In the case of this clone: Antigen unknown.

The CDR3 spans 15 residues. V shed 4 bases and J 2 bases; nucleotides not matched to a gene: 6. CDR1 is SGHTA and CDR2 is FQGTGA in the germline V gene. The study ran its PCR with 60 Vbeta and 13 Jbeta primers. The protocol was immunoSEQ multiplex PCR, while the TCRdb copy is restricted to in-frame clones and leaves out a portion. The sample consists of around 200,000 clones, approximately 81% of them appearing once. This TCR was recovered from a man aged 50-59 years in good health and CMV-seronegative. This chain links TRBV7-3 with TRBJ1-2; 8 bases fit TRBD1. Sequenced: PBMCs. CDR3 region: CASSSQGGKNYGYTF. CDR3 coding DNA: TGTGCCAGCAGCTCACAGGGGGGAAAGAACTATGGCTACACCTTC.